This T cell receptor (beta chain) was found in a study of cytomegalovirus exposure and HLA in healthy donors. The study drew the donors from its approximately 110-subject validation cohort, separate from the approximately 700-subject first cohort. The CDR3 is made up of 13 amino acids. Trimming pared 6 bases from V and 5 bases from J, leaving 13 bases between. Germline V gene data show CDR1 as MGHDK and CDR2 as SYGVNS. Using immunoSEQ multiplex PCR, the repertoire was profiled, and TCRdb retains in-frame clones only, with some absent. The repertoire holds 80,000 to 100,000 clones, roughly 84% seen once, with less than 7.5% in the top ten.

This sequence joins TRBV25-1 and TRBJ1-1, with D perhaps matching TRBD1 (6 bases). Sequencing was done on a sample of PBMCs. This receptor was taken from a man between 18 and 35 years old in good health and CMV-seropositive. In DNA form, the CDR3 reads TGTGCCAGCAGCGAACAACAGGGAACTGAAGCTTTCTTT. The encoded protein is CASSEQQGTEAFF.